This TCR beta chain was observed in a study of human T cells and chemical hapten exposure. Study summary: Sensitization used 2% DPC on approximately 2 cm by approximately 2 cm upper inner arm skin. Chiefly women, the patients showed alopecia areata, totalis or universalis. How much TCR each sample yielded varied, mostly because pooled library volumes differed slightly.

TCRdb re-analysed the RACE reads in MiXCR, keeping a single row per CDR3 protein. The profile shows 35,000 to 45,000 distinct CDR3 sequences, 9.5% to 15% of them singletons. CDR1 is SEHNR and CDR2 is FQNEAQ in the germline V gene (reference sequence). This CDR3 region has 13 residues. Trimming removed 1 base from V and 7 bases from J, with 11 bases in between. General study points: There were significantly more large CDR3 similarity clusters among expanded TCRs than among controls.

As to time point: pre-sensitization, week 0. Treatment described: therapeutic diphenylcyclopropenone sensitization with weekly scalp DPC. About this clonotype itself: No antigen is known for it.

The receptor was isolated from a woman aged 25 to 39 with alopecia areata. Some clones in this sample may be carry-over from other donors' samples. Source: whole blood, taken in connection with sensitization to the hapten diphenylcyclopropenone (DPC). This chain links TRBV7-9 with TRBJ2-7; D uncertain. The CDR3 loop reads CASSLGRLREQYF. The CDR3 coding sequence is TGTGCCAGCAGCTTAGGGCGGTTGAGGGAGCAGTACTTC.